This T cell receptor (beta chain) was recovered during a study of OX40 agonist ivuxolimab in advanced cancers. The data were produced by immunoSEQ multiplex PCR, yet TCRdb's version contains in-frame clones alone and is incomplete. In the table there are around 74,000 clones, about 90% of which are singletons. The count of this clone is one. V was cut by 6 bases and J by 3 bases, with 12 bases left in between. The germline gives CDR1 LGHNT, CDR2 FRNRAP. The CDR3 spans 13 residues. The clonotype was recovered from an adult with an advanced solid tumor such as melanoma, head and neck, liver or kidney cancer. Sequencing used CD4+ or CD8+ T cells sorted from blood, obtained in a trial of the OX40 agonist ivuxolimab. The gene calls are TRBV12-5 and TRBJ2-7; possibly TRBD1 for D (5 bases). CDR3 amino acids: CASGFDRYYEQYF. The CDR3 bases are TGTGCTAGTGGATTTGACAGATACTACGAGCAGTACTTC.